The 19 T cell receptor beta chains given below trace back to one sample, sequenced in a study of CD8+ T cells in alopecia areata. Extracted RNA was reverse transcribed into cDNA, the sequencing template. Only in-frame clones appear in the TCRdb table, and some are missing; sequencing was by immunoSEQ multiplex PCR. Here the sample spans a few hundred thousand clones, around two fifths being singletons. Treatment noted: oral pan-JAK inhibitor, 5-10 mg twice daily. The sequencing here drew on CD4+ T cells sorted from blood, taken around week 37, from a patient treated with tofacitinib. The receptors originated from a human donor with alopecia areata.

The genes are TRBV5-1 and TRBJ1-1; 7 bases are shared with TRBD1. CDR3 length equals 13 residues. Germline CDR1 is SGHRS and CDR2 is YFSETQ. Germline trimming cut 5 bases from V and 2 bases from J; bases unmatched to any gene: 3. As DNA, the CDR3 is TGCGCCAGCAGAGAGGGGGCCAACACTGAAGCTTTCTTT. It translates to CASREGANTEAFF.

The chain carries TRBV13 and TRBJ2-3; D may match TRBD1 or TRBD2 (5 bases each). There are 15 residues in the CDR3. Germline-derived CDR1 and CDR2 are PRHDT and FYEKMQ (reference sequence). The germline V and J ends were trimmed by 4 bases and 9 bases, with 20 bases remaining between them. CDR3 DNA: TGTGCCAGCAGCTACAACTTCCGGGACCCGCTAACGCAGTATTTT. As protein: CASSYNFRDPLTQYF.

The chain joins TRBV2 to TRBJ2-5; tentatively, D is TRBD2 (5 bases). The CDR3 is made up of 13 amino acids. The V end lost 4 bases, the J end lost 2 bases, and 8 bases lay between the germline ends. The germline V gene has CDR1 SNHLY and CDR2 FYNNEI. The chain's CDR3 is CASSGTVQETQYF. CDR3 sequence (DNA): TGTGCCAGCAGTGGGACTGTACAAGAGACCCAGTACTTC.

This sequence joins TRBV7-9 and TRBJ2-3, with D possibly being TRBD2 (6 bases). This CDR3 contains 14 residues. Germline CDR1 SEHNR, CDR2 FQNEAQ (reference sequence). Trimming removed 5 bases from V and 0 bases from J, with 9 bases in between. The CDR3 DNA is TGTGCCAGCAGCCCTGGGGGGAGCACAGATACGCAGTATTTT. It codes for CASSPGGSTDTQYF. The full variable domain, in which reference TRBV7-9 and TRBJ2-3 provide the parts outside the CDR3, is DTGVSQNPRHKITKRGQNVTFRCDPISEHNRLYWYRQTLGQGPEFLTYFQNEAQLEKSRLLSDRFSAERPKGSFSTLEIQRTEQGDSAMYLCASSPGGSTDTQYFGPGTRLTVL.

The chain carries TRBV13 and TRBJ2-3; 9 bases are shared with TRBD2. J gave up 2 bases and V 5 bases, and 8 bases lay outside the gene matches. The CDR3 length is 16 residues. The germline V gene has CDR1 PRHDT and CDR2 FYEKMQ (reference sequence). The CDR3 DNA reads TGTGCCAGCAGCCAGATTAGCGGGAGTGCCACAGATACGCAGTATTTT. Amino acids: CASSQISGSATDTQYF.

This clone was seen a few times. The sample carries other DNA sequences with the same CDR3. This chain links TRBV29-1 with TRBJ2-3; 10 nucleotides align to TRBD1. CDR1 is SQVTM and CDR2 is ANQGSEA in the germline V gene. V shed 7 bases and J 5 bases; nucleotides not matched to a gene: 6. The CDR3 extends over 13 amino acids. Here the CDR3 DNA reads TGCAGCGCACAGGACAGGGGGGGAGATACGCAGTATTTT. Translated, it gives CSAQDRGGDTQYF.

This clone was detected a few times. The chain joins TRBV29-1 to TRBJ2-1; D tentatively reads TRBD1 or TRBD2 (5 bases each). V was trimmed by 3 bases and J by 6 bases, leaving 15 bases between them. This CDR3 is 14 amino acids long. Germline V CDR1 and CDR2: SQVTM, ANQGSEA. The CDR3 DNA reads TGCAGCGTTGAGGCCGGGACGAAAAGCAATGAGCAGTTCTTC. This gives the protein CSVEAGTKSNEQFF.

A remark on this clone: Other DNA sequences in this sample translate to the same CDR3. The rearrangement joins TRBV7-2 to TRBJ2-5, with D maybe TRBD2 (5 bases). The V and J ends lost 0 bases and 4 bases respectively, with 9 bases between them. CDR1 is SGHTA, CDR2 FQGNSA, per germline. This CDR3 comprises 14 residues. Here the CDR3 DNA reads TGTGCCAGCAGCTTAGCGGGAGTTAGAGAGACCCAGTACTTC. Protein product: CASSLAGVRETQYF.

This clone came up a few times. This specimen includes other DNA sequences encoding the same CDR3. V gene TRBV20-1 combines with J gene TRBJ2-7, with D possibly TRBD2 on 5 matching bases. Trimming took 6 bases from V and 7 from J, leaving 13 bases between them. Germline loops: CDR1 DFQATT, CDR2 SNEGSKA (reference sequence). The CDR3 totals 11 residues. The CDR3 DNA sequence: TGCAGTGCCCGGACTGGCGGGGAGCAGTACTTC. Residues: CSARTGGEQYF.

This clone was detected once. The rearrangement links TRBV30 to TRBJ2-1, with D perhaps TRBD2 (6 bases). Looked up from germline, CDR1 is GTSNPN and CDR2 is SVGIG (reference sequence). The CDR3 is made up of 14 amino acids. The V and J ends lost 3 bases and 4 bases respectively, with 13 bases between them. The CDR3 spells CAWRAAGPYNEQFF. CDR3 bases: TGTGCCTGGAGAGCGGCGGGACCTTACAATGAGCAGTTCTTC.

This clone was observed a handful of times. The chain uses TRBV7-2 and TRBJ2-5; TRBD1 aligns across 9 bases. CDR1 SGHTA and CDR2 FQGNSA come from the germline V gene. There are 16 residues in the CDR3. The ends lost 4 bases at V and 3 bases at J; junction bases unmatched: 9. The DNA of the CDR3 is TGTGCCAGCAGCTCAAACCGAAGGACAGGGGAAGAGACCCAGTACTTC. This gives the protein CASSSNRRTGEETQYF.

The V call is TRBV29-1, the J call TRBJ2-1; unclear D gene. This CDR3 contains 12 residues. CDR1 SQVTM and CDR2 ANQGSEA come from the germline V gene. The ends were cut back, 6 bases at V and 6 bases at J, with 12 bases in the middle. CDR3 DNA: TGCAGCGTGGAAAAGGGTAGCAATGAGCAGTTCTTC. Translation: CSVEKGSNEQFF.

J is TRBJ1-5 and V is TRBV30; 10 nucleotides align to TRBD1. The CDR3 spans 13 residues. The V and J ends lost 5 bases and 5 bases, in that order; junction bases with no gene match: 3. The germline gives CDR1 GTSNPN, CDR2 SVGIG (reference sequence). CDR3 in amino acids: CAWGTGEYQPQHF. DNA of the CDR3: TGTGCCTGGGGGACAGGGGAATATCAGCCCCAGCATTTT.

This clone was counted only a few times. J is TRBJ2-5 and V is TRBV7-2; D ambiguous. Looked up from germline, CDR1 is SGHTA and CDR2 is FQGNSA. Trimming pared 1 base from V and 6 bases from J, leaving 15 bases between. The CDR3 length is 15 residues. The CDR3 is CASSLESGSMKTQYF. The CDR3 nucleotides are TGTGCCAGCAGCTTAGAATCGGGCAGTATGAAGACCCAGTACTTC.

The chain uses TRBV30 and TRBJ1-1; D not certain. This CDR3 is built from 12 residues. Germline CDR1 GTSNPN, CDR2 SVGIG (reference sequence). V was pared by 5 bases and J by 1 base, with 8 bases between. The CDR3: CAWARANTEAFF. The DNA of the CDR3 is TGTGCCTGGGCTCGGGCGAACACTGAAGCTTTCTTT.

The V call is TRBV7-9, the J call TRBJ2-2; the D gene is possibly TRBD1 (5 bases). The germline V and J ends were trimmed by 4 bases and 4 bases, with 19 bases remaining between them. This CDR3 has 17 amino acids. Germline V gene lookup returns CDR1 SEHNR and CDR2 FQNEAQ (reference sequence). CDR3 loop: CASSSFQGPQTTGELFF. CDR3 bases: TGTGCCAGCAGCTCGTTTCAGGGTCCGCAAACCACCGGGGAGCTGTTTTTT. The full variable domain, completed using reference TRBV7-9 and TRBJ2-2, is DTGVSQNPRHKITKRGQNVTFRCDPISEHNRLYWYRQTLGQGPEFLTYFQNEAQLEKSRLLSDRFSAERPKGSFSTLEIQRTEQGDSAMYLCASSSFQGPQTTGELFFGEGSRLTVL.

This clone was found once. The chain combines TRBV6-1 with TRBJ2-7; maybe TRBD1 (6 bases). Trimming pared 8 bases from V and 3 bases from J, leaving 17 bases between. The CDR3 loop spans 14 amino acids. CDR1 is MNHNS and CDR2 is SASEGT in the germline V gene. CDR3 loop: CASGPGTRGYEQYF. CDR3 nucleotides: TGTGCCAGCGGCCCCGGGACCAGGGGCTACGAGCAGTACTTC.

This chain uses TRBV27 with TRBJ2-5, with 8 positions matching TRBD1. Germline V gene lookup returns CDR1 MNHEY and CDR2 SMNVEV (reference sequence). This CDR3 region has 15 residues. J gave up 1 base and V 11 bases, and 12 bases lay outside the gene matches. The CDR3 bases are TGTGCCGGATCCTCAGGGGGCTTGCCCCAAGAGACCCAGTACTTC. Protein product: CAGSSGGLPQETQYF.

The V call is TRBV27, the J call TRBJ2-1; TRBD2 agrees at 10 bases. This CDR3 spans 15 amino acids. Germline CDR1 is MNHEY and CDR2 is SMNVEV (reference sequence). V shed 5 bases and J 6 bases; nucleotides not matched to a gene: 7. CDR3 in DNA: TGTGCCAGCAGTGCTAGCGGGAGTTTAGGCAATGAGCAGTTCTTC. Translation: CASSASGSLGNEQFF.